The 6 T cell receptor beta chains below all came from one sample that was sequenced in a study of shared clonotypes between healthy human individuals. The repertoire was sequenced with immunoSEQ multiplex PCR; TCRdb's copy has only in-frame clones and lacks some. The sample contains over 2,000,000 clones, about 94% of which appear only once. Naivety among CD8 cells was defined by CD45RO negativity and positive CCR7 selection, thereby excluding terminally differentiated effector memory CD45RA+ cells. Sequenced material: naive CD8+ T cells from PBMCs. Every receptor here comes from a man younger than 35 in good health. Some clones in this sample may be carry-over from other donors' samples.

The chain combines TRBV5-1 with TRBJ2-7; perhaps TRBD1 as D (6 bases). V gave up 0 bases and J gave up 3 bases, with 10 bases separating them. From germline, CDR1 is SGHRS and CDR2 YFSETQ. This CDR3 contains 14 residues. The CDR3 DNA reads as TGCGCCAGCAGCTTGGGGGGACAATTCTACGAGCAGTACTTC. Its translation: CASSLGGQFYEQYF.

This clone was seen once. This same CDR3 is encoded by further DNA sequences in the sample. The DNA of the CDR3 is TGTGCCAGCAGTTACTCGGAGGGGGCGAGAGGCTACACCTTC. It translates to CASSYSEGARGYTF. This rearrangement joins TRBV6-5 to TRBJ1-2; TRBD1 matches 7 bases. V lost 0 bases to trimming and J lost 8 bases; unmatched junction nucleotides: 6. Per the germline V gene, CDR1 is MNHEY and CDR2 is SVGAGI. The CDR3 runs 14 residues.

The chain is built from TRBV29-1 and TRBJ2-7; D is tentatively TRBD1 or TRBD2 (5 bases each). In germline, CDR1 is SQVTM, CDR2 ANQGSEA. There are 14 residues in the CDR3. The V end lost 2 bases, the J end lost 1 base, and 12 bases lay between the germline ends. CDR3 in DNA: TGCAGCGTTGAACCACCCGAGGGGTCCTACGAGCAGTACTTC. Amino acid sequence: CSVEPPEGSYEQYF.

CDR3 sequence: CASSISPGTVYEQYF. CDR3 DNA sequence: TGTGCCAGCAGCATTAGCCCCGGGACAGTCTACGAGCAGTACTTC. The gene calls are TRBV9 and TRBJ2-7, with 7 bases identical to TRBD1. The CDR3 is made up of 15 amino acids. With V trimmed by 4 bases and J by 3 bases, 10 bases remained unmatched. Germline lookup yields CDR1 SGDLS and CDR2 YYNGEE. The full variable domain, rest sourced from reference TRBV9 and TRBJ2-7, is DSGVTQTPKHLITATGQRVTLRCSPRSGDLSVYWYQQSLDQGLQFLIQYYNGEERAKGNILERFSAQQFPDLHSELNLSSLELGDSALYFCASSISPGTVYEQYFGPGTRLTVT.

J is TRBJ1-1 and V is TRBV27; D gene uncertain. The CDR3 loop spans 14 amino acids. Germline CDR1 and CDR2: MNHEY and SMNVEV (reference sequence). The germline V and J ends were trimmed by 0 bases and 3 bases, with 8 bases remaining between them. CDR3 amino acids: CASSLSEDDTEAFF. The CDR3 region has the DNA TGTGCCAGCAGTTTATCTGAGGATGACACTGAAGCTTTCTTT.

This clone was picked up one time. This sequence joins TRBV4-2 and TRBJ2-5; 8 bases map to TRBD1. V shed 0 bases, J shed 4 bases, and the junction held 13 bases outside the gene matches. The CDR3 spans 18 residues. Germline V lookup: CDR1 LGHNA, CDR2 YNFKEQ. CDR3: CASSQDRTGYGQSETQYF. The CDR3 DNA sequence: TGTGCCAGCAGCCAAGATCGGACAGGGTATGGTCAGTCAGAGACCCAGTACTTC.